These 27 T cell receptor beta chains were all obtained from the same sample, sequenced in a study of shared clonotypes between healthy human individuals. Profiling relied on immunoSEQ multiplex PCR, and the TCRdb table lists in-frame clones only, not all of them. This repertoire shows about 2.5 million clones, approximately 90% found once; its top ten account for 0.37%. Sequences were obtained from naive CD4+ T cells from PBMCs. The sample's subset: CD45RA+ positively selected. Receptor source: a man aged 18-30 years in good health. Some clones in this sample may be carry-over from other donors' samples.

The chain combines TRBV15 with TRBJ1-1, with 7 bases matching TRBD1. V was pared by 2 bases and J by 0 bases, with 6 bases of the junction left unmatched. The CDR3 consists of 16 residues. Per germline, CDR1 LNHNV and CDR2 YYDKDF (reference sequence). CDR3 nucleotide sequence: TGTGCCACCAGCAGAAATATACAGGGGATGAACACTGAAGCTTTCTTT. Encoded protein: CATSRNIQGMNTEAFF.

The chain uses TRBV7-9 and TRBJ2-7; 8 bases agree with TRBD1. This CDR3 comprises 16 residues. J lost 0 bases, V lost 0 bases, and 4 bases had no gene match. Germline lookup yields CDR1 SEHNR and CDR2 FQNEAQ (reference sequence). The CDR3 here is CASSLAGRGPSYEQYF. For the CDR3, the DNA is TGTGCCAGCAGCTTAGCCGGCAGGGGGCCCTCCTACGAGCAGTACTTC.

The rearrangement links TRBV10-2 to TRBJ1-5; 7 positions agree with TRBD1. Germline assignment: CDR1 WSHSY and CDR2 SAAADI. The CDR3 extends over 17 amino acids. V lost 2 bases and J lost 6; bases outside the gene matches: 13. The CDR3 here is CASSETLRYRGSQPQHF. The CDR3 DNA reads TGCGCCAGCAGTGAGACTCTACGTTACAGGGGCAGTCAGCCCCAGCATTTT.

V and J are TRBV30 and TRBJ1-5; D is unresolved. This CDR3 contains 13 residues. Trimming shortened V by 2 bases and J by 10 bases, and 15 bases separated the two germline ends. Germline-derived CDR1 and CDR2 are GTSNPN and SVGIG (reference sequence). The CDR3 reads CAWSPQAVGPQHF. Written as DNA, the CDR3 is TGTGCCTGGAGTCCCCAGGCGGTAGGTCCCCAGCATTTT. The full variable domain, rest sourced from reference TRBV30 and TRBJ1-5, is SQTIHQWPATLVQPVGSPLSLECTVEGTSNPNLYWYRQAAGRGLQLLFYSVGIGQISSEVPQNLSASRPQDRQFILSSKKLLLSDSGFYLCAWSPQAVGPQHFGDGTRLSIL.

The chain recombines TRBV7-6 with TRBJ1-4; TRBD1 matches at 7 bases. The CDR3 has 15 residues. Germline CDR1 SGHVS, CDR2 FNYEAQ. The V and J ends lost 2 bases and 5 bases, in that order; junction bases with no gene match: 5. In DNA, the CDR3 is TGTGCCAGCAGCTTAAGACAGGGCCCGAATGAAAAACTGTTTTTT. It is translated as CASSLRQGPNEKLFF.

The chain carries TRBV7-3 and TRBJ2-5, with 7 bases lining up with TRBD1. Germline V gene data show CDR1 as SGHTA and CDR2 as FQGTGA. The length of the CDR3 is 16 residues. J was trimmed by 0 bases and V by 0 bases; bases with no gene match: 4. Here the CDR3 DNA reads TGTGCCAGCAGCTTAACCGGGACAGCCTACCAAGAGACCCAGTACTTC. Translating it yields CASSLTGTAYQETQYF. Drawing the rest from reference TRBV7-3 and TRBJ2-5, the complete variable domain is GAGVSQTPSNKVTEKGKYVELRCDPISGHTALYWYRQSLGQGPEFLIYFQGTGAADDSGLPNDRFFAVRPEGSVSTLKIQRTERGDSAVYLCASSLTGTAYQETQYFGPGTRLLVL.

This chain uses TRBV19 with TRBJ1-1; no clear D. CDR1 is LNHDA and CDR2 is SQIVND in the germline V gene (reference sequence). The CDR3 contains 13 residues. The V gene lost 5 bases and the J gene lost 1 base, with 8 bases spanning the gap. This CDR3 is CASSLFRNTEAFF. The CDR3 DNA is TGTGCCAGTAGTCTATTTAGGAACACTGAAGCTTTCTTT.

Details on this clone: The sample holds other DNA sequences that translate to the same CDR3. The CDR3 region has the DNA TGTGCCAGCAGTGGGACAGCATATGGCTACACCTTC. This gives the protein CASSGTAYGYTF. The V gene is TRBV28, the J gene TRBJ1-2; 7 bases are shared with TRBD1. After removal of 5 bases from V and 5 bases from J, the junction contained 2 bases not matched to a gene. Per germline, CDR1 MDHEN and CDR2 SYDVKM. The CDR3 has 12 amino acids.

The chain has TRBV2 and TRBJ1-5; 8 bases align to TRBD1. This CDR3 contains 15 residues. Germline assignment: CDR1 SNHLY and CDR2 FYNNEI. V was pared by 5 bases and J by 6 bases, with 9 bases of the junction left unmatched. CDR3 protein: CASSRQGAPSQPQHF. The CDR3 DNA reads TGTGCCAGCAGTCGCCAGGGGGCGCCTAGTCAGCCCCAGCATTTT. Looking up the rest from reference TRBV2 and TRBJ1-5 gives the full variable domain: EPEVTQTPSHQVTQMGQEVILRCVPISNHLYFYWYRQILGQKVEFLVSFYNNEISEKSEIFDDQFSVERPDGSNFTLKIRSTKLEDSAMYFCASSRQGAPSQPQHFGDGTRLSIL.

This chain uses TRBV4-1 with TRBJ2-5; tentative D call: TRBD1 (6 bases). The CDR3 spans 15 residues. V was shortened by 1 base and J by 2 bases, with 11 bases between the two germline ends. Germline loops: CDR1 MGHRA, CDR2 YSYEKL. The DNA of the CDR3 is TGCGCCAGCAGCCAAGGGAGGACAGCTCAAGAGACCCAGTACTTC. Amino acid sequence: CASSQGRTAQETQYF.

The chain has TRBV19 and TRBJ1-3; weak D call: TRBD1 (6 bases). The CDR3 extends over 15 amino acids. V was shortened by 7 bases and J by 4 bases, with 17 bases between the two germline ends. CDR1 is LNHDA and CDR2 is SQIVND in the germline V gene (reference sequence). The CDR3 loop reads CASKGVLRSGNTIYF. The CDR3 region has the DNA TGTGCCAGTAAGGGGGTCCTACGATCGGGAAACACCATATATTTT.

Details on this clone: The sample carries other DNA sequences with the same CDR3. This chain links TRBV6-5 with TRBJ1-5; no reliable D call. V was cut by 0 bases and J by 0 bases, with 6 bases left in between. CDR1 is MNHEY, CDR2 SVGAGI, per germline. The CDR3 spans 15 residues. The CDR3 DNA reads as TGTGCCAGCAGTTACTCGCGGTATAGCAATCAGCCCCAGCATTTT. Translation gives CASSYSRYSNQPQHF.

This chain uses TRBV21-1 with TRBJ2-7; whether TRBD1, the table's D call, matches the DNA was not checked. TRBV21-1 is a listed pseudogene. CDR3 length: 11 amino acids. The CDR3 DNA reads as TGTGCCAGGCACGGACAGTGCGAGCAGTACTTC. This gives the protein CARHGQCEQYF.

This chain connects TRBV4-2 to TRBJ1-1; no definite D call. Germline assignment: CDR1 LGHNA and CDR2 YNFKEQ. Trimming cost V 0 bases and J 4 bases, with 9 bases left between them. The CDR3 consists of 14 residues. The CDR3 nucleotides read TGTGCCAGCAGCCAAGATAGCGCAGGCACTGAAGCTTTCTTT. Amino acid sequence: CASSQDSAGTEAFF.

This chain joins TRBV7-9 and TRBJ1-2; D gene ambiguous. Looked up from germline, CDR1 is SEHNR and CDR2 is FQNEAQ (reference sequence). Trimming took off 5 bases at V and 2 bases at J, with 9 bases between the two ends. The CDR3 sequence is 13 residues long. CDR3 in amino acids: CASSGSLNYGYTF. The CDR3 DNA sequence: TGTGCCAGCAGCGGCAGCCTAAACTATGGCTACACCTTC.

This chain's CDR3 is CASSGEAGGNEQFF. In nucleotides, the CDR3 is TGTGCCAGCAGCGGGGAGGCGGGAGGGAATGAGCAGTTCTTC. V is TRBV9 and J is TRBJ2-1; the match to TRBD2 covers 9 bases. Germline trimming cut 3 bases from V and 7 bases from J; bases unmatched to any gene: 5. The CDR3 totals 14 residues. Germline V gives CDR1 SGDLS, CDR2 YYNGEE.

CDR3 region: CASSTGGAPNTEAFF. The DNA for the CDR3 is TGTGCCAGCAGTACCGGGGGGGCGCCGAACACTGAAGCTTTCTTT. The gene calls are TRBV28 and TRBJ1-1; D is perhaps TRBD1 (6 bases). Germline-derived CDR1 and CDR2 are MDHEN and SYDVKM. V gave up 5 bases and J gave up 1 base, with 14 bases separating them. The CDR3 has 15 residues.

The DNA for the CDR3 is TGTGCCAGCAGCTGGACAGCCAACCAAGAGACCCAGTACTTC. This encodes CASSWTANQETQYF. This chain uses TRBV11-2 with TRBJ2-5; a possible D gene is TRBD1 (6 bases). This CDR3 is built from 14 residues. Germline V gives CDR1 SGHAT, CDR2 FQNNGV. The germline V and J ends were trimmed by 4 bases and 0 bases, with 9 bases remaining between them.

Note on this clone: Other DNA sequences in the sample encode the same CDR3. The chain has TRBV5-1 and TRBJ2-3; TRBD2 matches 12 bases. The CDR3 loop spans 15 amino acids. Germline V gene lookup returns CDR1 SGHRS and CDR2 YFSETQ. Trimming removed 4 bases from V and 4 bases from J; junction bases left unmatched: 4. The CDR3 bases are TGCGCCAGCAGCCTAGCGGGAGGGCCCCCAGATACGCAGTATTTT. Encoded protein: CASSLAGGPPDTQYF.

The CDR3, as DNA: TGTGCCAGTACCCGGACAGGGGGCGCGAGCAATCAGCCCCAGCATTTT. Its translation: CASTRTGGASNQPQHF. This chain links TRBV19 with TRBJ1-5, with TRBD1 matching 11 bases. The V gene end was trimmed by 7 bases and the J gene end by 1 base; junction bases not matched to a gene: 6. Looked up from germline, CDR1 is LNHDA and CDR2 is SQIVND (reference sequence). The length of the CDR3 is 16 residues. Drawing the rest from reference TRBV19 and TRBJ1-5, the complete variable domain is DGGITQSPKYLFRKEGQNVTLSCEQNLNHDAMYWYRQDPGQGLRLIYYSQIVNDFQKGDIAEGYSVSREKKESFPLTVTSAQKNPTAFYLCASTRTGGASNQPQHFGDGTRLSIL.

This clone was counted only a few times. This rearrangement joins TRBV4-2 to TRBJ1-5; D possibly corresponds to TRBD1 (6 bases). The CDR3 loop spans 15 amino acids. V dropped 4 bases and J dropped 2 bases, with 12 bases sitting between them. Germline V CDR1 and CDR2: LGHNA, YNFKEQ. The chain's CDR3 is CASSRDYRGNQPQHF. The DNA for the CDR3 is TGTGCCAGCAGCCGAGATTACAGGGGCAATCAGCCCCAGCATTTT.

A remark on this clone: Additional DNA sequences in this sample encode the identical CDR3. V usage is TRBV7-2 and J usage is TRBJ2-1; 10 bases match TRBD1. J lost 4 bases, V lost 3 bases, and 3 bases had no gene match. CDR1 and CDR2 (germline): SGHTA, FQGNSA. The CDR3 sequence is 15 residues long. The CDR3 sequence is CASSLDRGEYNEQFF. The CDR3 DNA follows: TGTGCCAGCAGCTTGGACAGGGGGGAATACAATGAGCAGTTCTTC.

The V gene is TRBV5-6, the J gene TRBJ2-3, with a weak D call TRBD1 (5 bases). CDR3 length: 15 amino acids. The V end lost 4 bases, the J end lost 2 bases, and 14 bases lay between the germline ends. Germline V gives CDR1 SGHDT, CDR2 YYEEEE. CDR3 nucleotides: TGTGCCAGCAGCAGGGGCGGACGGGTCACAGATACGCAGTATTTT. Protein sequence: CASSRGGRVTDTQYF.

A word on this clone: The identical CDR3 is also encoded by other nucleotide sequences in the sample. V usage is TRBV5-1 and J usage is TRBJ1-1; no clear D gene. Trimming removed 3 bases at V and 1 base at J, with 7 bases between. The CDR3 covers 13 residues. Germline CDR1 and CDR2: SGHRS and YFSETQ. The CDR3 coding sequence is TGCGCCAGCAGCTCAGGACCGAACACTGAAGCTTTCTTT. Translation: CASSSGPNTEAFF.

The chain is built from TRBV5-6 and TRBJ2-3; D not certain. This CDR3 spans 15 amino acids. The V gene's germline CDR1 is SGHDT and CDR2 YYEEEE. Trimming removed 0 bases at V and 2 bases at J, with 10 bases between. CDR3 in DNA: TGTGCCAGCAGCTTGGCGCAGTACCCCACAGATACGCAGTATTTT. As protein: CASSLAQYPTDTQYF.

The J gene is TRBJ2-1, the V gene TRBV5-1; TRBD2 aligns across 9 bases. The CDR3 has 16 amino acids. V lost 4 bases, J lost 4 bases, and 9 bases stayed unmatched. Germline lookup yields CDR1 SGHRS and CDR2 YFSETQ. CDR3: CASSPLASGVYNEQFF. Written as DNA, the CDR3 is TGCGCCAGCAGCCCCCTCGCTAGCGGGGTATACAATGAGCAGTTCTTC.

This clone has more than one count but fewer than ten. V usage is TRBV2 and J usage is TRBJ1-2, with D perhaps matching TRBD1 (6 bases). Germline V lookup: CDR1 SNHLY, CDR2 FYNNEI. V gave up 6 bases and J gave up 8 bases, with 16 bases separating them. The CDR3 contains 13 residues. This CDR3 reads CASSDTGTRGYTF. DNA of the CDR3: TGTGCCAGCAGCGATACCGGGACAAGAGGCTACACCTTC.